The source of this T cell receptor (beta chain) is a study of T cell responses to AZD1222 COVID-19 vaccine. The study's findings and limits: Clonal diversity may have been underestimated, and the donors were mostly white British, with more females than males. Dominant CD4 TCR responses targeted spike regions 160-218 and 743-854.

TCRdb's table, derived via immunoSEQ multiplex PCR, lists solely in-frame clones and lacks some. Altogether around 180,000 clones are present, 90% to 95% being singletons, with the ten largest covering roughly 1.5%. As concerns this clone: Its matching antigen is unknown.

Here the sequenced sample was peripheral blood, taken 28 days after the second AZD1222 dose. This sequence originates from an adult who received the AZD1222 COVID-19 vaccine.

CDR3 sequence reads: CASSIPGTVSSPLHF. The CDR3 nucleotides read TGTGCCAGTAGTATCCCCGGGACAGTGTCTTCACCCCTCCACTTT. This rearrangement joins TRBV19 to TRBJ1-6; 7 bases align to TRBD1. CDR1 LNHDA and CDR2 SQIVND come from the germline V gene (reference sequence). This CDR3 has 15 amino acids. Trimming at V came to 3 bases and at J to 9 bases, leaving 8 bases not matched to a gene.